Listed below are T cell receptor beta chains from one sample, sequenced in a study of shared clonotypes between healthy human individuals. The method was immunoSEQ multiplex PCR; TCRdb's version includes in-frame clones alone and lacks a portion of them. The sample has about 2 million clones; just under 95% are singletons. Sample: naive CD8+ T cells sorted from blood. These receptor sequences come from a young man in good health. Each CDR3 is given without its conserved first and last residue.

V	CDR3
TRBV5-5	ASSLVLAGAKNIQY
TRBV28	ASTEGTGNNGYT
TRBV6-1	ASGTEGWAGELF
TRBV4-1	ASSQEGGAGYEQY
TRBV19	ASSFWGTDTQY
TRBV7-6	ASSPTLVRSEWGGELF
TRBV4-3	ASSQDWESTEAF
TRBV5-6	ASSSLAGTYEQY
TRBV6-5	ASNPAGGETQY
TRBV13	ASSLERDYEQY
TRBV27	ASSLQGGEQY
TRBV11-2	ASSLVSGYEQY
TRBV28	ASSFRGLAGYNEQF
TRBV19	ASSIPGGSTQETQY
TRBV7-9	ASSLGPGLSYEQY
TRBV28	ASSLGGGRTDTQY
TRBV6-5	ASSYGSPRTDTQY
TRBV5-3	ARSLGRTASYEQY
TRBV5-1	ASSAGWGMGTDTQY
TRBV7-9	ASSFPQEPYEQY
TRBV28	ASSATETQY
TRBV27	ASSLIRARGYDEQY
TRBV6-6	ASSYSEVLYQPQH
TRBV4-1	ASSLNLGTSYGYT
TRBV13	ASSSEQGVNSPLH
TRBV27	ASSDGLETQY
TRBV7-9	ASSPENDEQY
TRBV2	ASSGGVRMNTEAF
TRBV10-1	ASSKGTSTGELF
TRBV9	ASSGTNYNEQF
TRBV5-6	ASSLADAGLTQY
TRBV28	ASSSLQGRSDYGYT
TRBV4-3	ASSRLTGSSYNEQF
TRBV12-5	ASGLDGDFTGELF
TRBV28	ASTDPSFQGGLYEQY
TRBV4-1	ASSQETGTGFLNTEAF
TRBV15	ATSRDDWDSGVSYNEQF
TRBV7-9	ASSFGGAEAF
TRBV4-1	ASSQVGEKTNEKLF
TRBV6-5	ASSLQGPDTQY
TRBV7-9	ASSPRTSGSETQY
TRBV20-1	SARTDTQY